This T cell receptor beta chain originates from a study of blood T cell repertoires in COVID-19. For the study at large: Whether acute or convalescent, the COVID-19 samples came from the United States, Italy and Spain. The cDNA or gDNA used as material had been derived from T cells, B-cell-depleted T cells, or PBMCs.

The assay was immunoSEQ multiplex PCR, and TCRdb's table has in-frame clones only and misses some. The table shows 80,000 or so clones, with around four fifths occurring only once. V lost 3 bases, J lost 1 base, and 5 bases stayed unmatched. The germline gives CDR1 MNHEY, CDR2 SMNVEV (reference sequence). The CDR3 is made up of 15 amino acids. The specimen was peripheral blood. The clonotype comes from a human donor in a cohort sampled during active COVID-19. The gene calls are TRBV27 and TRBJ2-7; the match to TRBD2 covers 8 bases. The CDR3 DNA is TGTGCCAGCAGTTTCGGGGGGGAATCTTCCTACGAGCAGTACTTC. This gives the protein CASSFGGESSYEQYF.